This is a list of T cell receptor beta chains from one sample in a study of blood T cells in healthy people across ages. TCRdb fed the 5' RACE reads into MiXCR, producing one record per CDR3 protein. The sample holds some 1,000,000 distinct CDR3 sequences, 20% to 25% seen once. This sample was shared with a second study, whose subject was T cells of mothers and their children.

The sample taken for sequencing was blood. All receptors derive from a girl aged 2 to 10 in good health. The CDR3 runs from the conserved cysteine through the conserved F or W. The D gene is left open where the match is weak. A row's size may be missing; if present it is once, few, many or a size class.

CDR3 protein,CDR3 DNA,D gene,V gene,clone size,J gene
CASSYGGAVGEQYF,TGTGCCAGCAGTTACGGAGGGGCGGTCGGCGAGCAGTACTTC,.,TRBV6-5,few,TRBJ2-7
CSASPGLAAYNEQFF,TGCAGTGCTAGTCCGGGACTAGCGGCCTACAATGAGCAGTTCTTC,TRBD2,TRBV20-1,.,TRBJ2-1
CSVRTGGRNEQYF,TGCAGCGTTCGGACAGGGGGAAGGAACGAGCAGTACTTC,TRBD1,TRBV29-1,.,TRBJ2-7
CASSQGFSGPVKNF,TGTGCCAGCAGCCAAGGTTTCAGTGGCCCAGTTAAGAACTTC,.,TRBV3-1,few,TRBJ2-7
CASSLSINSNYEQYF,TGCGCCAGCAGCTTGAGCATCAATAGCAACTACGAGCAGTACTTC,.,TRBV5-1,few,TRBJ2-7
CASSLEEGGRREKLFF,TGTGCCAGCAGTTTAGAAGAGGGCGGGAGGCGAGAAAAACTGTTTTTT,.,TRBV28,.,TRBJ1-4
CSARALAGTYEQYF,TGCAGTGCTAGAGCCCTAGCGGGGACCTACGAGCAGTACTTC,TRBD2,TRBV20-1,many,TRBJ2-7
CASRALTSGRENTGELFF,TGTGCCAGCAGAGCACTAACTAGCGGGAGGGAGAACACCGGGGAGCTGTTTTTT,TRBD2,TRBV2,.,TRBJ2-2
CASGATSSGNEQFF,TGTGCTAGTGGCGCCACGTCCTCGGGGAATGAGCAGTTCTTC,.,TRBV12-5,once,TRBJ2-1
CASSWTGTGGTTGELFF,TGTGCTAGCAGCTGGACCGGGACAGGGGGTACCACCGGGGAGCTGTTTTTT,TRBD1,TRBV7-7,.,TRBJ2-2
CASISAGGIGKLFF,TGTGCCAGTATCTCGGCAGGGGGGATCGGAAAACTGTTTTTT,TRBD1,TRBV19,.,TRBJ1-4
CSARGSYHYEQYF,TGCAGTGCTAGAGGGTCCTACCACTACGAGCAGTACTTC,.,TRBV20-1,once,TRBJ2-7
CASLLAGDTQYF,TGTGCCAGCTTACTAGCCGGAGATACGCAGTATTTT,.,TRBV2,.,TRBJ2-3
CASSLGTRPWEQYF,TGTGCCAGCAGCTTAGGGACTAGGCCATGGGAGCAGTACTTC,.,TRBV13,.,TRBJ2-5
CASSITLNEQFF,TGTGCCAGCAGCATTACACTCAATGAGCAGTTCTTC,.,TRBV5-5,few,TRBJ2-1
CASSQGAPAQNIQYF,TGCGCCAGCAGCCAAGGGGCCCCAGCCCAAAACATTCAGTACTTC,.,TRBV4-3,few,TRBJ2-4
CASSLDAGTRVRDEQFF,TGCGCCAGCAGCTTGGACGCCGGGACACGGGTCAGGGATGAGCAGTTCTTC,.,TRBV5-1,.,TRBJ2-1
CSARGNEQGPLEQYF,TGCAGTGCTAGAGGAAACGAACAGGGTCCTCTCGAGCAGTACTTC,.,TRBV20-1,few,TRBJ2-7
CASSLAGLTIEQFF,TGTGCCAGCAGCTTAGCCGGGCTCACAATTGAGCAGTTCTTC,.,TRBV7-2,.,TRBJ2-1
CASSYLTLAGLNEQFF,TGTGCCAGCAGTTACCTAACCCTAGCGGGCCTCAATGAGCAGTTCTTC,TRBD2,TRBV6-5,few,TRBJ2-1
CASSTGTSAHNEQFF,TGTGCCAGCAGCACCGGGACTAGCGCGCACAATGAGCAGTTCTTC,TRBD2,TRBV11-2,few,TRBJ2-1
CASTGREGPKGDEQFF,TGTGCCAGCACGGGACGGGAGGGCCCCAAAGGGGATGAGCAGTTCTTC,TRBD2,TRBV7-2,few,TRBJ2-1
CASSLGRQGAETQYF,TGCGCCAGCAGCTTGGGTCGCCAGGGGGCGGAGACCCAGTACTTC,TRBD1,TRBV5-1,.,TRBJ2-5
CASSERGDTEAFF,TGTGCCAGCAGTGAAAGGGGGGACACTGAAGCTTTCTTT,.,TRBV2,.,TRBJ1-1
CATSSWTGGHETQYF,TGTGCCACCAGCAGTTGGACAGGGGGCCATGAGACCCAGTACTTC,TRBD1,TRBV15,.,TRBJ2-5
CASSLTPTAPSYEQYF,TGTGCCAGCAGCCTCACTCCGACAGCACCCTCCTACGAGCAGTACTTC,.,TRBV2,.,TRBJ2-7
CASSFDNYGYTF,TGTGCCAGCAGTTTCGATAACTATGGCTACACCTTC,.,TRBV12-3/TRBV12-4,.,TRBJ1-2
CASSSGRALTDTQYF,TGCGCCAGCAGCTCCGGGAGGGCCCTCACAGATACGCAGTATTTT,TRBD2,TRBV5-1,few,TRBJ2-3
CASSQVTDPETQYF,TGCGCCAGCAGCCAAGTAACCGACCCGGAGACCCAGTACTTC,.,TRBV4-1,.,TRBJ2-5
CSVEHREETQYF,TGCAGCGTTGAACACAGGGAAGAGACCCAGTACTTC,.,TRBV29-1,.,TRBJ2-5